Listed here is a single TCR beta chain. At least ten counts were recorded for this clonotype. The antigen this receptor binds is unknown. Per-base quality was not reported, and no clone a single base away is much larger than it. This sample is drawn from a study of T cells in Graves' hyperthyroidism and ophthalmopathy (dated by TCRdb to between 2019 and 2020). For the wider study: Peripheral blood was collected at initial diagnosis, before any treatment. TCR V-J signatures able to tell the groups apart were searched for in a discovery cohort of approximately 95 patients, of whom about 40 had Graves' ophthalmopathy and roughly 59 had stable Graves' hyperthyroidism. An independent validation cohort of some 18 hyperthyroidism patients and approximately 17 patients who later progressed to ophthalmopathy tested prospective prediction of ophthalmopathy. The roughly 94 discovery patients were randomly divided into training and test sets at a 7:3 ratio. The study also compared thyroid tissue and blood T-cell repertoires from about six Graves' hyperthyroidism patients. Following sampling, methimazole starting at 30 mg daily was given to hyperthyroidism patients, and high-dose intravenous methylprednisolone was given to ophthalmopathy patients. TCR Vbeta CDR3 sequencing of 130 to 150 peripheral blood samples (approximately 44 ophthalmopathy, under 80 hyperthyroidism and some 17 progressor patients) is reported in the paper. General study outcomes and caveats: Ophthalmopathy was separated from stable hyperthyroidism by a 13 V-J signature model, with approximately 90% sensitivity and roughly 81% specificity obtained in cross-validation and 80%/75% obtained in testing. Blood samples also contained most of the expanded thyroid clonotypes (frequency above 0.001), which suggests that blood repertoires may reflect thyroid immune responses. During validation, the model predicted progression to ophthalmopathy a median of roughly six months ahead of onset, with approximately 71% sensitivity and 72% to 80% specificity. Sample size was not statistically predetermined, and blinding of investigators to group allocation was not performed.

The TCR beta CDR3 regions were amplified from the RNA transcripts. For the first round of RT-PCR on the TCR CDR3, the HTBI primer set was used together with the Qiagen OneStep RT-PCR kit. Libraries were constructed in a second round of multiplex PCR, after which size selection and purification were carried out. Paired-end sequencing of the libraries was performed with 100 bp reads on an Illumina HiSeq2000. On the authors' methods: SOAPnuke was used to process the raw data, with reads discarded if the reads contained adapters or uncalled bases, had a mean Phred below 15, or lacked an exact constant-primer or identifier match. High-quality paired reads were merged with COPE v1.2.5, and unique nucleotide sequences were defined as clonotypes. MiTCR v1.1 was used to align clonotypes to the IMGT TRBV, TRBD and TRBJ reference segments. The analysis included only V-J combinations with a frequency above 0.0001, which together covered more than 98% of the repertoires. A TCS score was defined as the ratio between F50 (clonal expansion) and ExV (chaos), using BLOSUM62-based TCRdist between CDR3 peptides within each V-J. Welch's t-statistics and random forest reduced 514 V-J features to 13, which were used in a naive Bayes classifier (R e1071). The raw public reads went through TCRdb reprocessing: fastp at Q25, MiXCR clone calling, in-frame beta chains kept. Every CDR3 protein is listed once, alongside the most common genes and DNA of its rows. What appears here as the V and J calls and clone size reflects TCRdb's work, not the paper's. The sample records about half a million distinct CDR3 sequences, around 21% of which are singletons. Jointly, the top ten make up more than 25% of the sample.

Graves' hyperthyroidism was defined as stable when no progression to ophthalmopathy occurred over 18 months of follow-up. Hyperthyroidism patients were newly diagnosed, with disease duration under 2 months, and aged 18 to 65 years. Exclusion was applied to patients with uncontrolled infections, other autoimmune diseases, pregnancy or lactation. Diagnoses were based on clinical symptoms, serum thyroxine and TRAb, thyroid ultrasound and orbital computed tomography. Ficoll-Paque density gradient centrifugation was used to isolate PBMCs from under 11 ml of fresh peripheral blood. Total RNA was extracted using Trizol reagent, and RNA quality was assessed on an Agilent 2100 Bioanalyzer. As encoded in the germline V gene, CDR1 is SGHTA while CDR2 is FQGNSA. Counted from cysteine to phenylalanine, this CDR3 has 15 amino acids. The kept DNA is CDR3 alone, 45 bases in frame from the first base. Trimming costs V 6 bases and J 0 bases, and their ends lie 12 bases apart.

This TCR derives from a man between 18 and 29 years old with Graves' hyperthyroidism. The sequence joins TRBV7-2 to TRBJ1-5, and possibly TRBD1, on 5 matching bases. Sequencing input: blood. The CDR3 reads as follows: CASSLGGNSNQPQHF. The DNA sequence is TGTGCCAGCAGTTTGGGGGGAAATAGCAATCAGCCCCAGCATTTT.